The entry below describes one T cell receptor (beta chain). The antigen is not known. This entry belongs to a study of glioma-infiltrating T cells after dendritic cell vaccination. Study as a whole: Patients received three intradermal dendritic cell vaccine injections at biweekly intervals.

The repertoire was sequenced with immunoSEQ multiplex PCR; TCRdb's copy has only in-frame clones and lacks some. The sample gives tens of thousands of clones, roughly four fifths of which show up once; 2.1% is in the top ten. Findings and limits, study-wide: Longer survival after dendritic cell vaccination followed higher pretreatment TIL content.

Time point described: after dendritic cell vaccination, including at tumor progression/relapse. Blood PBMC samples: pre-vaccination, two weeks post third vaccination, and at tumor progression. The CDR3 extends over 16 amino acids. The V and J ends lost 3 bases and 2 bases, in that order; junction bases with no gene match: 6. Germline CDR1 reads SGDLS; CDR2 reads YYNGEE. Sequencing used blood, obtained after dendritic cell vaccination. The sequence was collected from a human donor with glioblastoma. This chain links TRBV9 with TRBJ2-3, with 10 bases that match TRBD2. CDR3 coding DNA: TGTGCCAGCAGCGACATAAGCGGGGGGGCCACAGATACGCAGTATTTT. Translating gives CASSDISGGATDTQYF.